Presented here are 18 T cell receptor beta chains from one specimen sequenced in a study of blood T cell repertoires in COVID-19. The repertoire was sequenced with immunoSEQ multiplex PCR; TCRdb's copy has only in-frame clones and lacks some. The sample shows 150,000 to 160,000 clones, 70% to 85% of them seen only once. Input material: peripheral blood. The receptors stem from a man in his 60s with COVID-19, enrolled during active disease.

The chain uses TRBV7-8 and TRBJ1-1; D gene ambiguous. In germline, CDR1 is SGHVS, CDR2 FQNEAQ. The CDR3 sequence is 12 residues long. Trimming removed 4 bases at V and 6 bases at J, with 9 bases between. CDR3 nucleotides: TGTGCCAGCAGCTCCGAGAGGGCTGAAGCTTTCTTT. It specifies CASSSERAEAFF.

The CDR3 reads CASSQTRKGEQYF. CDR3 bases: TGTGCCAGCAGCCAAACTAGGAAAGGCGAGCAGTACTTC. The chain is built from TRBV3-1 (or the pseudogene TRBV3-2) and TRBJ2-7; TRBD2 is a possible D gene (5 bases). This CDR3 contains 13 residues. Deletions cut 2 bases from V and 6 bases from J, with 11 bases between. The V gene's germline CDR1 is LGHDT and CDR2 YNNKEL (reference sequence).

V and J are TRBV30 and TRBJ1-2, with a possible D match to TRBD1 (6 bases). The CDR3 contains 14 residues. The germline V gene has CDR1 GTSNPN and CDR2 SVGIG (reference sequence). Trimming shortened V by 3 bases and J by 4 bases, and 15 bases separated the two germline ends. CDR3 DNA: TGTGCCTGGAGCCAAGGGGCGACAGGCTATGGCTACACCTTC. Translation: CAWSQGATGYGYTF.

V usage is TRBV18 and J usage is TRBJ1-1, with TRBD1 identical over 7 bases. The CDR3 is 15 amino acids. Germline-derived CDR1 and CDR2 are KGHSH and LQKENI. V lost 3 bases and J lost 0; bases outside the gene matches: 4. The CDR3 reads CASSPDRAMNTEAFF. CDR3 in DNA: TGTGCCAGCTCACCCGACAGGGCCATGAACACTGAAGCTTTCTTT.

V gene TRBV6-5 combines with J gene TRBJ1-1; 9 positions match TRBD1. CDR3 size: 15 residues. CDR1 MNHEY and CDR2 SVGAGI come from the germline V gene. V shed 6 bases, J shed 5 bases, and the junction held 10 bases outside the gene matches. CDR3 nucleotides: TGTGCCAGCAGACCCGCGACAGGGGGAAAGACTGAAGCTTTCTTT. This gives the protein CASRPATGGKTEAFF.

This chain links TRBV29-1 with TRBJ1-1; perhaps TRBD1 as D (6 bases). V dropped 7 bases and J dropped 5 bases, with 11 bases sitting between them. The CDR3 is made up of 11 amino acids. Germline CDR1 reads SQVTM; CDR2 reads ANQGSEA. The CDR3 region is CSAQQGTEAFF. The DNA for the CDR3 is TGCAGCGCACAACAGGGTACTGAAGCTTTCTTT.

The CDR3 DNA reads TGTGCCAGCAGCATGACGACAGGGGTGGAGGGCTACACCTTC. This translates into CASSMTTGVEGYTF. J is TRBJ1-2 and V is TRBV11-3; the match to TRBD1 covers 8 bases. The CDR3 spans 14 residues. The V gene end was trimmed by 5 bases and the J gene end by 8 bases; junction bases not matched to a gene: 10. Germline loops: CDR1 SGHNT, CDR2 YENEEA.

The chain recombines TRBV4-1 with TRBJ2-1; 9 bases match TRBD2. Germline V lookup: CDR1 MGHRA, CDR2 YSYEKL. Trimming cost V 0 bases and J 9 bases; bases outside gene matches: 6. The CDR3 is 15 amino acids. The CDR3 spells CASSQDVGTSIEQFF. As DNA, the CDR3 is TGCGCCAGCAGCCAAGATGTCGGGACTAGCATTGAGCAGTTCTTC.

The chain carries TRBV7-3 and TRBJ2-3, with TRBD2 matching over 9 bases. Germline CDR1 and CDR2: SGHTA and FQGTGA. Unmatched junction bases numbered 6, after V lost 5 bases and J lost 6 bases. The CDR3 length is 14 residues. CDR3 in DNA: TGTGCCAGCAGCACGATAGCGGGGGTGGATACGCAGTATTTT. Translated, it gives CASSTIAGVDTQYF.

This chain connects TRBV18 to TRBJ2-7; D is perhaps TRBD2 (6 bases). This CDR3 contains 15 residues. V was cut by 3 bases and J by 2 bases, with 14 bases left in between. Germline CDR1 is KGHSH and CDR2 is LQKENI. CDR3 amino acids: CASSPMGGTAYEQYF. CDR3 sequence (DNA): TGTGCCAGCTCACCCATGGGAGGAACTGCCTACGAGCAGTACTTC.

The chain carries TRBV7-3 and TRBJ2-6; 8 positions agree with TRBD1. V lost 5 bases and J lost 2; bases outside the gene matches: 11. There are 18 residues in the CDR3. In germline, CDR1 is SGHTA, CDR2 FQGTGA. CDR3 sequence reads: CASSPRTGQGAGANVLTF. The CDR3 coding sequence is TGTGCCAGCAGCCCAAGGACAGGGCAAGGGGCTGGGGCCAACGTCCTGACTTTC.

This clone came up a few times. The junction does not match germline at one end; this may be a read error. The CDR3 reads CASSERQGLSHEQYF. In DNA, the CDR3 is TGTGCCAGCAGCGAAAGACAGGGGCTCTCCCACGAGCAGTACTTC. This chain connects TRBV14 to TRBJ2-7; TRBD1 agrees at 8 bases. The length of the CDR3 is 15 residues. CDR1 is SGHDN and CDR2 is FVKESK in the germline V gene.

This CDR3 is CASSLAPRGAVAEKLFF. The CDR3 DNA reads TGTGCCAGCAGTTTAGCCCCCAGGGGAGCCGTCGCTGAAAAACTGTTTTTT. V is TRBV28 and J is TRBJ1-4, with a weak D call TRBD1 (6 bases). CDR1 is MDHEN, CDR2 SYDVKM, per germline. CDR3 length equals 17 residues. V was pared by 2 bases and J by 7 bases, with 20 bases between. Looking up the rest from reference TRBV28 and TRBJ1-4 gives the full variable domain: DVKVTQSSRYLVKRTGEKVFLECVQDMDHENMFWYRQDPGLGLRLIYFSYDVKMKEKGDIPEGYSVSREKKERFSLILESASTNQTSMYLCASSLAPRGAVAEKLFFGSGTQLSVL.

V gene TRBV15 combines with J gene TRBJ1-1; D gene ambiguous. Germline V gene data show CDR1 as LNHNV and CDR2 as YYDKDF (reference sequence). The CDR3 loop spans 12 amino acids. V was clipped by 3 bases and J by 7 bases, with 9 bases between them. The CDR3 DNA reads as TGTGCCACCAGCAGGCTTGGAGATGAAGCTTTCTTT. The encoded protein is CATSRLGDEAFF.

This chain uses TRBV6-2 or TRBV6-3 with TRBJ1-1; 8 nucleotides match TRBD1. This CDR3 has 14 amino acids. Germline CDR1 MNHEY, CDR2 SVGEGT. V shed 5 bases and J 1 base; nucleotides not matched to a gene: 3. The CDR3 protein is CASSVTGENTEAFF. The CDR3 nucleotides read TGTGCCAGCAGTGTGACAGGGGAGAACACTGAAGCTTTCTTT.

The rearrangement uses TRBV19 and TRBJ1-2; 7 nucleotides agree with TRBD1. The CDR3 covers 14 residues. V dropped 7 bases and J dropped 5; count of bases not matched to a gene: 10. Germline loops: CDR1 LNHDA, CDR2 SQIVND (reference sequence). CDR3: CASTRQGEVYGYTF. CDR3 coding DNA: TGTGCCAGTACCCGACAGGGTGAGGTGTATGGCTACACCTTC.

CDR3 loop: CASSPLRDGGADTQYF. The CDR3 coding sequence is TGTGCCAGCAGTCCCCTCCGAGACGGGGGAGCAGATACGCAGTATTTT. V and J are TRBV27 and TRBJ2-3; perhaps TRBD2 as D (6 bases). V lost 5 bases and J lost 4, with 19 bases in between. There are 16 residues in the CDR3. Germline V gene sequence: CDR1 MNHEY, CDR2 SMNVEV (reference sequence).

This chain links TRBV6-5 with TRBJ1-5, with 9 nucleotides matching TRBD1. The CDR3 spans 15 residues. Germline V lookup: CDR1 MNHEY, CDR2 SVGAGI. V shed 7 bases and J 4 bases; nucleotides not matched to a gene: 8. CDR3 loop: CASISLTGGNQPQHF. The CDR3 bases are TGTGCCAGCATCAGCCTGACAGGGGGGAATCAGCCCCAGCATTTT.